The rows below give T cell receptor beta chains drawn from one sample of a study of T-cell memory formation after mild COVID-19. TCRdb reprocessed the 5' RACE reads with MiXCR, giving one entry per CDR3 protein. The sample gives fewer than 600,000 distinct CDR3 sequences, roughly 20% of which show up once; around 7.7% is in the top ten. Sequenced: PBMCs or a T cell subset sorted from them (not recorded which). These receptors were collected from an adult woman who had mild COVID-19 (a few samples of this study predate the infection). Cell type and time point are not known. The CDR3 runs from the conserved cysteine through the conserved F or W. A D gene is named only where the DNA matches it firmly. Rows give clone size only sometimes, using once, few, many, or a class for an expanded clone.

DNA: TGCGCCAGCAGCTTCGCTGACAGCGGGGAGCTGTTTTTT; CDR3: CASSFADSGELFF; V: TRBV5-1; J: TRBJ2-2; D: -; size: -
DNA: TGTGCCAGCAGCCCGGAGGCCTTCAGGGGTTCACCCCTCCACTTT; CDR3: CASSPEAFRGSPLHF; V: TRBV7-2; J: TRBJ1-6; D: -; size: few
DNA: TGTGCCAGCAGACACGGGGGACAGTTCTACGAGCAGTACTTC; CDR3: CASRHGGQFYEQYF; V: TRBV12-3/TRBV12-4; J: TRBJ2-7; D: -; size: few
DNA: TGTGCCAGCAGCTTATATCTCGGGGCTGAAGCTTTCTTT; CDR3: CASSLYLGAEAFF; V: TRBV7-9; J: TRBJ1-1; D: -; size: few
DNA: TGTGCCAGCAGCTTCTGGACAGGTCCTTACTCTGGGGCCAACGTCCTGACTTTC; CDR3: CASSFWTGPYSGANVLTF; V: TRBV5-6; J: TRBJ2-6; D: TRBD1; size: -
DNA: TGCAGTGCTGACGCAGTGGGATTTGAGCAGTTCTTC; CDR3: CSADAVGFEQFF; V: TRBV20-1; J: TRBJ2-1; D: -; size: few
DNA: TGTGCCAGCGGGAGAGTAGCGGGAGGGCCTAACGAGCAGTACTTC; CDR3: CASGRVAGGPNEQYF; V: TRBV12-3/TRBV12-4; J: TRBJ2-7; D: TRBD2; size: -
DNA: TGTGCCAGCAGACCCCTTGAGAAGTACTTC; CDR3: CASRPLEKYF; V: TRBV2; J: TRBJ2-7; D: -; size: -
DNA: TGTGCCAGCAGTTACTCGAGCGCCAGGGGATCTGGAAACACCATATATTTT; CDR3: CASSYSSARGSGNTIYF; V: TRBV6-5; J: TRBJ1-3; D: -; size: -
DNA: TGTGCCAGCAGTTCCGCAGGAGAGACCCAGTACTTC; CDR3: CASSSAGETQYF; V: TRBV12-3/TRBV12-4; J: TRBJ2-5; D: -; size: -
DNA: TGTGCCAGCAGCGTCCACGGGGGGGCAGATACGCAGTATTTT; CDR3: CASSVHGGADTQYF; V: TRBV7-9; J: TRBJ2-3; D: TRBD2; size: -
DNA: TGTGCCAGCAGCTTAGTAGGGGTCCCCACAGATACGCAGTATTTT; CDR3: CASSLVGVPTDTQYF; V: TRBV11-2; J: TRBJ2-3; D: -; size: -
DNA: TGTGCCAGCAGCTATTACGGAAACACCATATATTTT; CDR3: CASSYYGNTIYF; V: TRBV7-9; J: TRBJ1-3; D: -; size: -
DNA: TGTGCCAGCAGCTTAGGGGTGTTCTACGAGCAGTACTTC; CDR3: CASSLGVFYEQYF; V: TRBV11-1; J: TRBJ2-7; D: -; size: few
DNA: TGCGCCAGCAGTCAAATCATGGGGCCCCAGCATTTT; CDR3: CASSQIMGPQHF; V: TRBV23-1; J: TRBJ1-5; D: -; size: few
DNA: TGTGCCAGCAGTTCCCAGGGTAGGGGGGCCGGGGAGCTGTTTTTT; CDR3: CASSSQGRGAGELFF; V: TRBV12-3/TRBV12-4; J: TRBJ2-2; D: -; size: -
DNA: TGTGCCAGCAGTTTCCCCGGACAGGGGCGAAGCGAGCAGTACTTC; CDR3: CASSFPGQGRSEQYF; V: TRBV6-6; J: TRBJ2-7; D: TRBD1; size: few
DNA: TGTGCCAGTAGTATTGGGACCGTAACAGGGGGCAACGGCTACACCTTC; CDR3: CASSIGTVTGGNGYTF; V: TRBV19; J: TRBJ1-2; D: TRBD1; size: -
DNA: TGCAGTGCTAGACCCGGCCTAGAAGGAAACACCATATATTTT; CDR3: CSARPGLEGNTIYF; V: TRBV20-1; J: TRBJ1-3; D: -; size: -
DNA: TGTGCCAGCAGCTTAAGATGGGGGACCGGGGAGCTGTTTTTT; CDR3: CASSLRWGTGELFF; V: TRBV5-1; J: TRBJ2-2; D: -; size: many
DNA: TGTGCCACCAGCAGAGAGCGGGTACTGAACACTGAAGCTTTCTTT; CDR3: CATSRERVLNTEAFF; V: TRBV15; J: TRBJ1-1; D: -; size: few
DNA: TGCAGTGCCCCCCGACTAGCGGGAGCCAGAAGCACAGATACGCAGTATTTT; CDR3: CSAPRLAGARSTDTQYF; V: TRBV20-1; J: TRBJ2-3; D: TRBD2; size: few
DNA: TGTGCCAGCAGCTTATCCGCCGGGACTAGCATTTCGGAGCAGTACTTC; CDR3: CASSLSAGTSISEQYF; V: TRBV7-2; J: TRBJ2-7; D: TRBD2; size: many
DNA: TGTGCCAGCAGCTTAATAACCTATGAGCAGTTCTTC; CDR3: CASSLITYEQFF; V: TRBV7-8; J: TRBJ2-1; D: -; size: few